Detailed here is one TCR beta chain. This entry comes from a study of regulatory T cells in long-lasting Graves disease. The time point is: persistent/refractory GD, antithyroid drugs over 5 years with positive TRAb. TCR sequences were obtained from RNA taken from PBMCs. Construction of TCR beta libraries relied on iRepertoire HTBI primers and on Arm-PCR targeting CDR3 regions. In TCRdb, the multiplex PCR reads were re-called with MiXCR into one record per CDR3 protein. This sample has 650,000 to 850,000 distinct CDR3 sequences, with roughly 30% found just once. The sequence was obtained from a female donor with Graves disease. Sequences were derived from peripheral blood mononuclear cells (PBMCs), sampled when the disease was refractory, from a patient treated with antithyroid drugs.

The CDR3 sequence: CASSQGLAGVLETQYF. CDR3 nucleotides: TGTGCCAGCAGCCAAGGACTAGCGGGAGTTTTAGAGACCCAGTACTTC. This chain uses TRBV3-1 with TRBJ2-5; 12 bases fit TRBD2. V gave up 1 base and J gave up 4 bases; unmatched junction bases: 4. This CDR3 region has 16 residues. Per germline, CDR1 LGHDT and CDR2 YNNKEL (reference sequence).